This T cell receptor (beta chain) was retrieved from a study of response to subunit inactivated influenza vaccine. Study-wide results and caveats: Authors suggested each seasonal flu vaccination may recruit only limited numbers of new T cells.

From the RT-PCR reads, TCRdb called clonotypes with MiXCR, one entry per CDR3 protein. The repertoire holds 500,000 or so distinct CDR3 sequences, about 15% seen once, with less than 4% in the top ten. Points on this clonotype: Its antigen is unknown.

This CDR3 is built from 20 residues. Trimming took 3 bases from V and 1 from J; bases not matched to a gene: 16. Per germline, CDR1 SNHLY and CDR2 FYNNEI. This sequence originates from a man aged 45 to 70 who received an inactivated influenza vaccine. Sample: CD4+ T cells sorted from PBMCs, taken less than 30 months after vaccination. V is TRBV2 and J is TRBJ2-1; TRBD2 matches at 9 bases. CDR3 sequence: CASSDPLEVSGSWSYNEQFF. CDR3 DNA sequence: TGTGCCAGCAGTGACCCCCTTGAGGTTAGCGGGAGTTGGTCCTACAATGAGCAGTTCTTC.